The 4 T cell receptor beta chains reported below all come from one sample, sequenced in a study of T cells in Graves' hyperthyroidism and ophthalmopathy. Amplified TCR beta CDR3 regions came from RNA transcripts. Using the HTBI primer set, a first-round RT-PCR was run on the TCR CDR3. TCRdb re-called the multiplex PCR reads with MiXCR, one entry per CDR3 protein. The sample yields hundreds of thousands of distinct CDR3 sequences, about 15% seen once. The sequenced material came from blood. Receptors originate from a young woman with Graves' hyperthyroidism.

CDR3: CASSSHPGLAGVGTGELFF. CDR3 sequence (DNA): TGTGCCAGTAGTTCCCACCCGGGACTAGCGGGAGTTGGCACCGGGGAGCTGTTTTTT. The rearrangement joins TRBV19 to TRBJ2-2; 14 nucleotides line up with TRBD2. The V segment lost 5 bases and the J segment 4 bases; nucleotides outside the gene matches: 12. The germline V gene encodes CDR1 LNHDA and CDR2 SQIVND (reference sequence). The CDR3 runs to 19 residues. The full variable domain, in which reference TRBV19 and TRBJ2-2 provide the parts outside the CDR3, is DGGITQSPKYLFRKEGQNVTLSCEQNLNHDAMYWYRQDPGQGLRLIYYSQIVNDFQKGDIAEGYSVSREKKESFPLTVTSAQKNPTAFYLCASSSHPGLAGVGTGELFFGEGSRLTVL.

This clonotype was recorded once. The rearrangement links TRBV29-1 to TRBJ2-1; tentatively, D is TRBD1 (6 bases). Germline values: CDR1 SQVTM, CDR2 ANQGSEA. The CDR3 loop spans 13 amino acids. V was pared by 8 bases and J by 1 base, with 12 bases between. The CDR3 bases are TGCAGCATACAGGGACCGTCCTACAATGAGCAGTTCTTC. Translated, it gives CSIQGPSYNEQFF.

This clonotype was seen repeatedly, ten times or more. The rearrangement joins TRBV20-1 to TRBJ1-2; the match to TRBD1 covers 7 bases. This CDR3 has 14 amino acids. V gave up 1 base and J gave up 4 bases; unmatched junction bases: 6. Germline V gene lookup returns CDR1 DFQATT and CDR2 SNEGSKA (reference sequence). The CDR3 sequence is CSARAGGEGYGYTF. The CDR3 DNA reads TGCAGTGCTAGAGCAGGGGGAGAGGGCTATGGCTACACCTTC.

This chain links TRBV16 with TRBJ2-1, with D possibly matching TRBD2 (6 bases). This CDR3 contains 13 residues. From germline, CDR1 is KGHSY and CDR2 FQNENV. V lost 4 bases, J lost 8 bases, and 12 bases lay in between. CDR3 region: CASSLGLVYEQFF. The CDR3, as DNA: TGTGCCAGCAGCCTGGGACTGGTTTATGAGCAGTTCTTC.